A selection of T cell receptor beta chains follows, all from one sample in a study of shared clonotypes between healthy human individuals. The repertoire was sequenced with immunoSEQ multiplex PCR; TCRdb's copy has only in-frame clones and lacks some. The sample comprises approximately 840,000 clones, around 96% of which are singletons, and under 0.25% rests with the top ten. Sequenced sample: naive CD8+ T cells sorted from blood. The receptor set was obtained from a man aged 25-40 years in good health. Both conserved end residues are part of each CDR3. A D gene is named only where the DNA matches it firmly. Clone sizes are given selectively: once, few, many, or a class where the clone is expanded.

V: TRBV6-5; J: TRBJ2-3; D: -; size: -; CDR3: CASSFMDGSTDTQYF; DNA: TGTGCCAGCAGTTTTATGGACGGAAGCACAGATACGCAGTATTTT
V: TRBV10-2; J: TRBJ2-7; D: -; size: -; CDR3: CASSRLSSYEQYF; DNA: TGCGCCAGCAGTCGACTCAGCTCCTACGAGCAGTACTTC
V: TRBV7-2; J: TRBJ2-1; D: TRBD1; size: -; CDR3: CASSYRDRSYNEQFF; DNA: TGTGCCAGCAGCTACAGGGACAGGTCATACAATGAGCAGTTCTTC
V: TRBV7-8; J: TRBJ1-2; D: -; size: -; CDR3: CASSLPGSGYTF; DNA: TGTGCCAGCAGCTTACCGGGCTCTGGCTACACCTTC
V: TRBV13; J: TRBJ1-1; D: -; size: -; CDR3: CASSFPEGRNTEAFF; DNA: TGTGCCAGCAGCTTTCCGGAGGGGAGGAACACTGAAGCTTTCTTT
V: TRBV19; J: TRBJ1-5; D: -; size: -; CDR3: CATCGRPQSEPQHF; DNA: TGTGCCACCTGTGGCAGGCCCCAATCTGAGCCCCAGCATTTT
V: TRBV27; J: TRBJ2-7; D: TRBD2; size: -; CDR3: CASTEAGGPGEQYF; DNA: TGTGCCAGCACCGAAGCGGGAGGGCCCGGCGAGCAGTACTTC
V: TRBV28; J: TRBJ2-7; D: -; size: -; CDR3: CASSLNRAPHEQYF; DNA: TGTGCCAGCAGTTTAAACAGGGCCCCCCACGAGCAGTACTTC
V: TRBV7-8; J: TRBJ1-2; D: -; size: once; CDR3: CASSLKRIGTENYGYTF; DNA: TGTGCCAGCAGCTTAAAACGAATTGGGACGGAAAACTATGGCTACACCTTC
V: TRBV27; J: TRBJ1-2; D: -; size: -; CDR3: CASSLSASEVNYGYTF; DNA: TGTGCCAGCAGTTTATCGGCCTCCGAGGTGAACTATGGCTACACCTTC
V: TRBV28; J: TRBJ2-7; D: TRBD1; size: -; CDR3: CASRPHGTGTSSYEQYF; DNA: TGTGCCAGCAGACCCCATGGGACAGGCACAAGCTCCTACGAGCAGTACTTC
V: TRBV4-3; J: TRBJ2-5; D: -; size: -; CDR3: CASSGQLQETQYF; DNA: TGCGCCAGCAGTGGACAGCTACAAGAGACCCAGTACTTC
V: TRBV11-2; J: TRBJ2-1; D: -; size: -; CDR3: CADRKPDNEQFF; DNA: TGTGCCGACCGAAAGCCGGACAATGAGCAGTTCTTC
V: TRBV5-6; J: TRBJ2-7; D: TRBD1; size: -; CDR3: CASSWTGEDYEQYF; DNA: TGTGCCAGCAGCTGGACAGGGGAGGATTACGAGCAGTACTTC
V: TRBV7-9; J: TRBJ2-7; D: -; size: -; CDR3: CASSFGGNPYEQYF; DNA: TGTGCCAGCAGCTTTGGGGGGAACCCCTACGAGCAGTACTTC
V: TRBV7-2; J: TRBJ2-7; D: TRBD2; size: -; CDR3: CASSPGTSYEQYF; DNA: TGTGCCAGCAGCCCCGGGACTAGCTACGAGCAGTACTTC
V: TRBV5-4; J: TRBJ2-7; D: -; size: -; CDR3: CASSLSGLGSYEQYF; DNA: TGTGCCAGCAGCCTAAGCGGTCTGGGCTCCTACGAGCAGTACTTC
V: TRBV25-1; J: TRBJ1-1; D: -; size: -; CDR3: CASTWMNTEAFF; DNA: TGTGCCAGCACTTGGATGAACACTGAAGCTTTCTTT
V: TRBV7-2; J: TRBJ1-2; D: -; size: -; CDR3: CASSLWPQEGLKYGYTF; DNA: TGTGCCAGCAGCTTATGGCCCCAGGAGGGGTTAAAGTATGGCTACACCTTC
V: TRBV21-1; J: TRBJ2-5; D: -; size: -; CDR3: CASSKERLAGVQETQYF; DNA: TGTGCCAGCAGCAAAGAGCGACTAGCGGGTGTTCAAGAGACCCAGTACTTC
V: TRBV7-9; J: TRBJ2-3; D: -; size: -; CDR3: CASSPGGGTDTQYF; DNA: TGTGCCAGCAGCCCAGGAGGGGGCACAGATACGCAGTATTTT
V: TRBV19; J: TRBJ2-1; D: TRBD1; size: -; CDR3: CASSPGGEQFF; DNA: TGTGCCAGTAGTCCAGGGGGCGAGCAGTTCTTC
V: TRBV13; J: TRBJ2-1; D: -; size: -; CDR3: CAIRRGRPYNEQFF; DNA: TGTGCCATCCGTCGAGGGAGGCCCTACAATGAGCAGTTCTTC
V: TRBV6-1; J: TRBJ2-7; D: -; size: -; CDR3: CASLAGSTSYEQYF; DNA: TGTGCCAGCCTGGCTGGGTCCACTTCCTACGAGCAGTACTTC
V: TRBV11-2; J: TRBJ2-7; D: TRBD2; size: -; CDR3: CASSFYSGTSYEQYF; DNA: TGTGCCAGCAGCTTTTATTCCGGGACTAGCTACGAGCAGTACTTC
V: TRBV27; J: TRBJ1-2; D: TRBD1; size: -; CDR3: CASRDRGLHGYTF; DNA: TGTGCCAGCAGGGACAGGGGGCTTCATGGCTACACCTTC
V: TRBV7-8; J: TRBJ2-5; D: -; size: -; CDR3: CASSFTREGGEQETQYF; DNA: TGTGCCAGCAGCTTTACCCGGGAAGGGGGAGAACAAGAGACCCAGTACTTC
V: TRBV27; J: TRBJ1-1; D: -; size: once; CDR3: CASSLSGDEAFF; DNA: TGTGCCAGCAGTTTATCGGGGGACGAAGCTTTCTTT
V: TRBV19; J: TRBJ1-2; D: -; size: -; CDR3: CASRQTQEGHGYTF; DNA: TGTGCCAGTAGGCAGACCCAGGAAGGGCATGGCTACACCTTC
V: TRBV14; J: TRBJ2-7; D: TRBD2; size: -; CDR3: CASSPRQGLAYEQYF; DNA: TGTGCCAGCAGCCCACGGCAGGGACTAGCGTACGAGCAGTACTTC
V: TRBV7-2; J: TRBJ1-3; D: -; size: -; CDR3: CASSLGRVTGFGNTIYF; DNA: TGTGCCAGCAGCTTAGGGCGTGTAACGGGCTTTGGAAACACCATATATTTT
V: TRBV29-1; J: TRBJ2-5; D: TRBD1; size: once; CDR3: CSVAGTENQETQYF; DNA: TGCAGCGTGGCCGGGACAGAGAACCAAGAGACCCAGTACTTC
V: TRBV27; J: TRBJ2-2; D: -; size: -; CDR3: CASTEGGLYGELFF; DNA: TGTGCCAGCACCGAAGGGGGGCTTTACGGGGAGCTGTTTTTT
V: TRBV11-2; J: TRBJ1-1; D: -; size: -; CDR3: CASSPPGEAFF; DNA: TGTGCCAGCAGCCCCCCCGGGGAAGCTTTCTTT
V: TRBV10-2; J: TRBJ1-2; D: TRBD1; size: -; CDR3: CASRETGDGYTF; DNA: TGCGCCAGCAGGGAGACAGGGGATGGCTACACCTTC
V: TRBV27; J: TRBJ1-2; D: TRBD1; size: -; CDR3: CASSYGTGNGYTF; DNA: TGTGCCAGCAGTTACGGGACAGGGAATGGCTACACCTTC
V: TRBV14; J: TRBJ1-2; D: -; size: few; CDR3: CASSQAGTFYGYTF; DNA: TGTGCCAGCAGCCAAGCCGGGACCTTTTATGGCTACACCTTC
V: TRBV7-8; J: TRBJ2-3; D: TRBD1; size: -; CDR3: CASSPLTGGKTDTQYF; DNA: TGTGCCAGCAGCCCGCTGACAGGGGGAAAGACAGATACGCAGTATTTT
V: TRBV29-1; J: TRBJ2-1; D: -; size: once; CDR3: CSVEPSATYNEQFF; DNA: TGCAGCGTTGAGCCTAGCGCAACCTACAATGAGCAGTTCTTC
V: TRBV28; J: TRBJ1-5; D: TRBD1; size: -; CDR3: CASSFTGGGNQPQHF; DNA: TGTGCCAGCAGTTTCACAGGGGGAGGCAATCAGCCCCAGCATTTT
V: TRBV29-1; J: TRBJ1-1; D: -; size: -; CDR3: CSVSGLSNTEAFF; DNA: TGCAGCGTGTCCGGGTTGAGCAACACTGAAGCTTTCTTT
V: TRBV6-5; J: TRBJ2-7; D: TRBD2; size: -; CDR3: CASSHGAGGYWEQYF; DNA: TGTGCCAGCAGCCATGGAGCGGGAGGATATTGGGAGCAGTACTTC
V: TRBV28; J: TRBJ2-7; D: TRBD2; size: -; CDR3: CASSLSVAGYEQYF; DNA: TGTGCCAGCAGTTTATCGGTAGCGGGCTACGAGCAGTACTTC
V: TRBV5-6; J: TRBJ2-7; D: -; size: -; CDR3: CASSLAKVEQYF; DNA: TGTGCCAGCAGCTTGGCTAAGGTGGAGCAGTACTTC
V: TRBV7-9; J: TRBJ2-7; D: -; size: -; CDR3: CASSLTRGAKSYEQYF; DNA: TGTGCCAGCAGCTTAACAAGGGGCGCTAAGTCGTACGAGCAGTACTTC
V: TRBV19; J: TRBJ2-1; D: -; size: -; CDR3: CASSIFVSNNEQFF; DNA: TGTGCCAGTAGTATTTTCGTTTCGAACAATGAGCAGTTCTTC
V: TRBV5-5; J: TRBJ2-7; D: -; size: -; CDR3: CASSFGGTYEQYF; DNA: TGTGCCAGCAGCTTCGGTGGGACCTACGAGCAGTACTTC
V: TRBV28; J: TRBJ2-7; D: TRBD2; size: -; CDR3: CASSLVAGGMYEQYF; DNA: TGTGCCAGCAGTTTGGTAGCGGGGGGGATGTACGAGCAGTACTTC
V: TRBV11-3; J: TRBJ2-1; D: -; size: -; CDR3: CASSLNPGNNEQFF; DNA: TGTGCCAGCAGCTTAAATCCAGGCAACAATGAGCAGTTCTTC
V: TRBV15; J: TRBJ2-2; D: -; size: -; CDR3: CATSRDRTTNTGELFF; DNA: TGTGCCACCAGCAGAGATCGGACAACGAACACCGGGGAGCTGTTTTTT
V: TRBV5-1; J: TRBJ2-7; D: TRBD1; size: -; CDR3: CASSWTGGSYEQYF; DNA: TGCGCCAGCAGCTGGACAGGGGGTTCCTACGAGCAGTACTTC
V: TRBV7-6; J: TRBJ2-7; D: TRBD2; size: -; CDR3: CASKLREGTYEQYF; DNA: TGTGCCAGCAAGCTCCGGGAGGGAACCTACGAGCAGTACTTC
V: TRBV15; J: TRBJ2-1; D: TRBD2; size: -; CDR3: CATSVRLADEQFF; DNA: TGTGCCACCAGCGTACGACTAGCGGATGAGCAGTTCTTC
V: TRBV11-2; J: TRBJ2-7; D: TRBD2; size: -; CDR3: CASSLGSSGSSYEQYF; DNA: TGTGCCAGCAGCTTAGGATCTAGCGGGAGCTCCTACGAGCAGTACTTC